This passage covers 14 T cell receptor beta chains from one sample sequenced in a study of T cell changes during pregnancy in multiple sclerosis. Libraries were prepared by immunoSEQ multiplex PCR; TCRdb keeps only in-frame clonotypes and omits some of them. The table lists under 80,000 clones, around 94% of them singletons. The sample here was peripheral blood, taken in the third trimester of pregnancy. These receptors all stem from a female donor with multiple sclerosis, enrolled in a pregnancy study.

The chain uses TRBV6-1 and TRBJ1-1; 8 bases fit TRBD1. Unmatched junction bases numbered 7, after V lost 2 bases and J lost 5 bases. The CDR3 runs 15 residues. Per germline, CDR1 MNHNS and CDR2 SASEGT. The CDR3 DNA follows: TGTGCCAGCAGTGAATCGCAGGGGGCTGGGACTGAAGCTTTCTTT. Translating gives CASSESQGAGTEAFF.

The rearrangement uses TRBV7-8 and TRBJ1-1; D is perhaps TRBD1 (6 bases). Trimming stripped 10 bases from V and 0 bases from J, with 18 bases between. The CDR3 consists of 15 residues. The germline CDR1 and CDR2 sequences are SGHVS and FQNEAQ. The CDR3 reads CATVDRNQMNTEAFF. The CDR3 DNA sequence: TGTGCCACAGTAGACAGGAACCAAATGAACACTGAAGCTTTCTTT.

The V call is TRBV27, the J call TRBJ2-7; TRBD1 might be the D (6 bases). Trimming took off 5 bases at V and 6 bases at J, with 17 bases between the two ends. This CDR3 is built from 14 residues. Germline V CDR1 and CDR2: MNHEY, SMNVEV (reference sequence). The CDR3 DNA reads TGTGCCAGCAGTCTTACAGGGATGGGTCTCGAGCAGTACTTC. It codes for CASSLTGMGLEQYF.

The rearrangement links TRBV4-3 to TRBJ1-5, with D possibly TRBD1 on 5 matching bases. CDR3 length: 15 amino acids. Germline loops: CDR1 LGHNA, CDR2 YSLEER. V dropped 2 bases and J dropped 4 bases, with 12 bases sitting between them. CDR3 sequence (DNA): TGCGCCAGCAGCCAAATTGTGGGGGGTAATCAGCCCCAGCATTTT. It encodes CASSQIVGGNQPQHF.

V gene TRBV5-6 combines with J gene TRBJ1-2; tentative D call: TRBD1 (5 bases). This CDR3 comprises 12 residues. V was clipped by 4 bases and J by 8 bases, with 12 bases between them. Looked up from germline, CDR1 is SGHDT and CDR2 is YYEEEE. The CDR3 coding sequence is TGTGCCAGCAGCGCGGGGGAAGTCGGCTACACCTTC. This codes for CASSAGEVGYTF.

The rearrangement joins TRBV6-5 to TRBJ1-1, with D possibly matching TRBD1 (6 bases). Trimming removed 10 bases from V and 1 base from J, with 13 bases in between. This CDR3 spans 13 amino acids. Germline V gives CDR1 MNHEY, CDR2 SVGAGI. CDR3 sequence reads: CATGGQANTEAFF. In DNA form, the CDR3 reads TGTGCCACCGGGGGGCAGGCGAACACTGAAGCTTTCTTT.

The chain employs TRBV19 and TRBJ1-1; TRBD1 might be the D (5 bases). The CDR3 contains 14 residues. Germline lookup yields CDR1 LNHDA and CDR2 SQIVND (reference sequence). Between the trimmed V and J ends, which lost 8 bases and 5 bases, there was a span of 18 bases. CDR3 residues: CASSSPLRGTEAFF. The DNA of the CDR3 is TGTGCCAGTTCATCCCCCCTCCGGGGGACTGAAGCTTTCTTT.

The chain recombines TRBV7-3 with TRBJ2-1; 8 bases agree with TRBD2. CDR3 length: 17 residues. Germline CDR1 SGHTA, CDR2 FQGTGA. V gave up 0 bases and J gave up 4 bases; unmatched junction bases: 8. The CDR3 sequence is CASSLTGSGGAYNEQFF. CDR3 coding DNA: TGTGCCAGCAGCTTAACTGGGAGCGGGGGAGCTTACAATGAGCAGTTCTTC.

The V and J genes are TRBV9 and TRBJ2-1; 14 nucleotides align to TRBD2. The germline CDR1 and CDR2 sequences are SGDLS and YYNGEE. This CDR3 has 16 amino acids. V shed 4 bases, J shed 7 bases, and the junction held 7 bases outside the gene matches. CDR3 nucleotides: TGTGCCAGCAGCCCCGGACTAGCGGGGGGTCGGAATGAGCAGTTCTTC. Translation: CASSPGLAGGRNEQFF.

The chain is built from TRBV19 and TRBJ1-2; D is unclear. V was shortened by 8 bases and J by 3 bases, with 13 bases between the two germline ends. Germline loops: CDR1 LNHDA, CDR2 SQIVND (reference sequence). The CDR3 spans 13 residues. As DNA, the CDR3 is TGTGCCAGTCCCAGTCCGGGGTACTATGGCTACACCTTC. Its translation: CASPSPGYYGYTF.

The V call is TRBV12-2, the J call TRBJ2-5; TRBD2, as called in the table, went unchecked against the DNA. TRBV12-2 corresponds to a pseudogene. This CDR3 is 17 amino acids long. The CDR3 region is CASRAQTRLAGAETQYF. The CDR3, as DNA: TGTGCAAGTCGCGCCCAGACCCGACTAGCGGGGGCGGAGACCCAGTACTTC.

The count of this clone is one. The CDR3 is CASSPSPSGGIEQFF. The CDR3 DNA is TGTGCCAGCAGCCCCTCCCCTAGCGGGGGAATCGAGCAGTTCTTC. This chain uses TRBV14 with TRBJ2-1, with TRBD2 matching over 10 bases. Germline V CDR1 and CDR2: SGHDN, FVKESK. With 4 bases clipped from V and 10 bases from J, the junction kept 10 bases outside the gene matches. CDR3 length equals 15 residues.

The genes are TRBV29-1 and TRBJ1-3; D is unclear. The length of the CDR3 is 14 residues. Deletions cut 4 bases from V and 0 bases from J, with 10 bases between. The germline CDR1 and CDR2 sequences are SQVTM and ANQGSEA. CDR3 in amino acids: CSVVQDLSGNTIYF. The CDR3 DNA reads TGCAGCGTTGTCCAGGATCTCTCTGGAAACACCATATATTTT.

This clone appeared once. The chain is built from TRBV11-3 and TRBJ2-3; D is undetermined. Germline CDR1 and CDR2: SGHNT and YENEEA. V dropped 5 bases and J dropped 5 bases, with 11 bases sitting between them. The CDR3 loop spans 13 amino acids. The DNA for the CDR3 is TGTGCCAGCAGCCCCTACCTAGGAGATACGCAGTATTTT. It translates to CASSPYLGDTQYF. Supplemented by reference TRBV11-3 and TRBJ2-3, the full variable domain reads EAGVVQSPRYKIIEKKQPVAFWCNPISGHNTLYWYLQNLGQGPELLIRYENEEAVDDSQLPKDRFSAERLKGVDSTLKIQPAELGDSAVYLCASSPYLGDTQYFGPGTRLTVL.